Listed below are T cell receptor beta chains from one sample, sequenced in a study of T cell changes during pregnancy in multiple sclerosis. Profiling relied on immunoSEQ multiplex PCR, and the TCRdb table lists in-frame clones only, not all of them. The sample shows 40,000 to 60,000 clones, over 80% of them seen only once. Sequencing was performed on CD8+ T cells from peripheral blood mononuclear cells, taken after pregnancy. The receptor set was obtained from a female donor with multiple sclerosis, enrolled in a pregnancy study. Both conserved end residues are part of each CDR3. A D gene is named only where the DNA matches it firmly. The listing skips clone size in some rows; elsewhere it reads once, few, many or a size class.

v_gene	d_gene	j_gene	abundance	CDR3aa	CDR3nt
TRBV13	NA	TRBJ1-1	NA	CASSLGRGATEAFF	TGTGCCAGCAGCTTAGGACGGGGTGCCACTGAAGCTTTCTTT
TRBV7-9	NA	TRBJ2-7	NA	CASSPTGTPSYEQYF	TGTGCCAGCAGCCCAACCGGGACACCTTCCTACGAGCAGTACTTC
TRBV19	NA	TRBJ1-2	many	CASSIGSLSGGYTF	TGTGCCAGTAGTATCGGCAGCCTCTCGGGGGGCTACACCTTC
TRBV2	TRBD2	TRBJ2-3	NA	CASRGGTEWTDTQYF	TGTGCCAGCAGGGGGGGGACGGAGTGGACAGATACGCAGTATTTT
TRBV11-2	TRBD1	TRBJ1-1	few	CASSRPTGVYTEAFF	TGTGCCAGCAGCCGCCCGACAGGGGTGTACACTGAAGCTTTCTTT
TRBV15	NA	TRBJ1-6	NA	CAAREAGYNSPLHF	TGTGCCGCCAGGGAAGCGGGATATAATTCACCCCTCCACTTT
TRBV13	NA	TRBJ2-2	NA	CASSLRDSGTGELFF	TGTGCCAGCAGCCTCCGGGACTCTGGGACCGGGGAGCTGTTTTTT
TRBV4-1	NA	TRBJ1-4	once	CASSPREVTTNEKLFF	TGCGCCAGCAGCCCGAGGGAGGTTACAACTAATGAAAAACTGTTTTTT
TRBV13	TRBD1	TRBJ1-2	once	CASTYDRGKNGYTF	TGTGCCAGCACTTATGACAGGGGGAAGAATGGCTACACCTTC
TRBV27	TRBD2	TRBJ2-3	NA	CASSLRLAGSQDTQYF	TGTGCCAGCAGTTTACGATTAGCGGGGTCTCAAGATACGCAGTATTTT
TRBV9	NA	TRBJ1-6	NA	CASSAGEGFSPLHF	TGTGCCAGCAGCGCTGGGGAGGGGTTCTCACCCCTCCACTTT
TRBV9	NA	TRBJ1-1	NA	CASSAGGYTEAFF	TGTGCCAGCAGCGCCGGGGGGTACACTGAAGCTTTCTTT
TRBV9	TRBD2	TRBJ2-5	once	CASSPPSGGETQYF	TGTGCCAGCAGCCCCCCTAGCGGGGGAGAGACCCAGTACTTC
TRBV7-8	NA	TRBJ1-1	once	CASSSTGPTGTEAFF	TGTGCCAGCAGCAGCACAGGGCCCACCGGGACTGAAGCTTTCTTT
TRBV6-5	TRBD1	TRBJ2-6	NA	CASSYSTGSGANVLTF	TGTGCCAGCAGTTACTCGACAGGGTCCGGGGCCAACGTCCTGACTTTC
TRBV2	NA	TRBJ1-2	NA	CAGSQYGTSYGYTF	TGTGCCGGATCACAATACGGGACATCCTATGGCTACACCTTC
TRBV6-1	NA	TRBJ2-7	NA	CASSEAANRAHEQYF	TGTGCCAGCAGTGAAGCGGCCAACAGGGCCCACGAGCAGTACTTC
TRBV27	NA	TRBJ1-6	NA	CASSLVREVVSPLHF	TGTGCCAGCAGTTTAGTCAGGGAAGTAGTATCACCCCTCCACTTT
TRBV27	NA	TRBJ1-1	NA	CASSLGYSGEAFF	TGTGCCAGCAGTTTAGGGTATAGCGGTGAAGCTTTCTTT
TRBV6-5	TRBD1	TRBJ2-1	NA	CASIPGDRDNEQFF	TGTGCCAGCATCCCAGGGGACAGGGACAATGAGCAGTTCTTC
TRBV16	NA	TRBJ1-3	NA	CASSLTVEGAGNTIYF	TGTGCCAGCAGCCTGACTGTTGAAGGGGCCGGAAACACCATATATTTT
TRBV27	NA	TRBJ2-7	NA	CASSRIQGSPTDEQYF	TGTGCCAGCAGTCGAATTCAGGGTTCCCCCACTGACGAGCAGTACTTC
TRBV29-1	TRBD2	TRBJ2-1	NA	CSVTQTSSNEQFF	TGCAGCGTTACGCAGACTAGCTCTAATGAGCAGTTCTTC
TRBV5-6	NA	TRBJ1-1	NA	CAFSGVNTEAFF	TGTGCCTTTTCAGGGGTAAACACTGAAGCTTTCTTT
TRBV28	NA	TRBJ2-5	NA	CASSLSGLRGETQYF	TGTGCCAGCAGTTTATCAGGGTTAAGGGGAGAGACCCAGTACTTC
TRBV27	TRBD1	TRBJ2-7	NA	CASRMVGTGSNEQYF	TGTGCCAGCCGAATGGTCGGGACAGGGTCTAACGAGCAGTACTTC
TRBV2	NA	TRBJ2-7	NA	CASSEGGVTTFDYEQYF	TGTGCCAGCAGTGAAGGCGGCGTTACAACATTTGACTACGAGCAGTACTTC
TRBV25-1	TRBD2	TRBJ2-1	NA	CATQAGDVSYNEQFF	TGTGCCACCCAAGCGGGGGACGTATCCTACAATGAGCAGTTCTTC
TRBV27	NA	TRBJ2-1	NA	CASSPGQTNYNEQFF	TGTGCCAGCAGCCCTGGACAGACAAACTACAATGAGCAGTTCTTC
TRBV7-2	NA	TRBJ1-2	once	CASSNQGTYGYTF	TGTGCCAGCAGCAACCAGGGGACGTATGGCTACACCTTC
TRBV9	NA	TRBJ2-1	NA	CASSVASGNEQFF	TGTGCCAGCAGCGTAGCTTCGGGGAATGAGCAGTTCTTC
TRBV25-1	TRBD1	TRBJ2-1	NA	CASSETGVGEQFF	TGTGCCAGCAGTGAGACAGGGGTGGGTGAGCAGTTCTTC
TRBV9	NA	TRBJ1-1	medium-sized	CASSVEGSGTEAFF	TGTGCCAGCAGCGTAGAGGGAAGCGGCACTGAAGCTTTCTTT